What follows describes a single T cell receptor (beta chain). This record comes from a study of beta chain features in type 1 diabetes. V gave up 6 bases and J gave up 0 bases; unmatched junction bases: 18. The CDR3 totals 19 residues. Germline values: CDR1 SGHTA, CDR2 FQGNSA. Expressed TCRB transcripts were sequenced after all isolated RNA was converted to cDNA. Sequencing used immunoSEQ multiplex PCR; TCRdb keeps in-frame clones, though not all of them. This sample carries over 150,000 clones, around 8% of them seen once, and the ten largest clones take 0.65%. Sequenced material: central memory CD4+ T cells from blood. The sequence came from a man younger than 35 in good health. V is TRBV7-2 and J is TRBJ2-7, with 9 bases aligning to TRBD2. The CDR3 spells CASSWRSSLAGPSSYEQYF. In nucleotides, the CDR3 is TGTGCCAGCAGTTGGAGATCCTCACTAGCGGGCCCAAGCTCCTACGAGCAGTACTTC.